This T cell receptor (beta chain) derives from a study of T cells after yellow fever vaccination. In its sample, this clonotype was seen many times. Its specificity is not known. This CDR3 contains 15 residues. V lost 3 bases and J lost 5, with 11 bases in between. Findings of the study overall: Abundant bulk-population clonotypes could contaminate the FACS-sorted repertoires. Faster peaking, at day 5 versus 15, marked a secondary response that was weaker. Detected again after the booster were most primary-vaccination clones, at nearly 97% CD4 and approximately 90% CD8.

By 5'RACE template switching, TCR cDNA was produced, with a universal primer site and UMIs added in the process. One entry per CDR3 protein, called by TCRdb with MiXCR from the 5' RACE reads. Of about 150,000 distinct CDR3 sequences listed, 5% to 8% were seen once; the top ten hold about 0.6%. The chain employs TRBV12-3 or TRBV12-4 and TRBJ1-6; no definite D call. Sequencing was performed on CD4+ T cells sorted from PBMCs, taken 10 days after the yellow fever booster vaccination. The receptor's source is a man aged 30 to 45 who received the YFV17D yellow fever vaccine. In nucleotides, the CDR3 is TGTGCCAGCAGTTTGGCCGGGATTAATAATTCACCCCTCCACTTT. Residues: CASSLAGINNSPLHF.